This note documents a single T cell receptor beta chain sequence. Its antigen target is currently unknown. No quality values exist for individual bases; no much larger clone is one base distant. These data originate in a study of blood T cells in healthy people across ages (dated by TCRdb to about 2015). As for the study more broadly: In model experiments, roughly one uniquely barcoded TCR beta cDNA molecule per two T cells was captured by template switching. To track age-related changes in TCR beta repertoire diversity, the study relied on deep sequencing normalized with unique cDNA molecular identifiers. The donors were split into four age groups: young (average 16 years), middle-aged (roughly 39), aged (roughly 68) and long-lived (roughly 88). The study analyzed two additional independent replicas of 1 million unique cDNA reads from the same blood draw for two donors, one aged 18 to 30 and one aged 80 or older.

Libraries came from 5' RACE. Sequencer: Illumina HiSeq 2500. A second PCR of roughly 7 to 11 cycles was performed with a sample-barcoded 5' primer and a J-beta primer mix. Each TCR beta cDNA molecule received a unique molecular identifier from a template-switch 5' adaptor carrying 12 random nucleotides. Each sample yielded at least 3 million CDR3-containing paired-end reads. First-strand cDNA synthesis was performed from all RNA using the Mint cDNA synthesis kit, with priming by a TRBC-specific oligonucleotide. After uracil-DNA glycosylase treatment, a first 18-cycle PCR used universal primers M1SS and BC2_uni_R on all cDNA. In the paper's pipeline: For normalization, 1 million high-quality reads were randomly selected from each sample, with every read carrying a distinct molecular identifier. Instead of being binned into consensus sequences, reads that shared molecular identifiers were thrown out. MiTCR, set to a Q25 quality threshold and the strictest error-elimination algorithm, was used for CDR3 identification, clonotype clustering and error correction. A nonparametric unseen species model using Euler transformation provided a lower-bound estimate of total TCR beta diversity. TCRdb passed the public sequencing reads through fastp at Q25 and MiXCR, retaining productive beta sequences. Each entry merges the rows of one CDR3 protein and shows their most common DNA and genes. The V and J calls shown here were made by TCRdb, not taken from the authors' results. Recorded for this sample are roughly 800,000 distinct CDR3 sequences; about a quarter of them occurred a single time. In total, the top ten clones hold around 3% of the sample.

V has 1 base trimmed and J has 1 base trimmed; junction bases matching no gene number 6. Taken from the germline V gene (reference sequence), the CDR1 and CDR2 loops are DFQATT and SNEGSKA. Inclusive of the bounding cysteine and phenylalanine, the CDR3 is 15 residues long. This entry keeps only the CDR3 DNA: 45 bases, framed from base 1. What the study reported, not specific to this receptor: Compared with the aged group, the long-lived group had more naive CD4+ T cells, fewer expanded clones and increased TCR diversity, suggesting age selection. Total diversity estimates from one million sequenced T cells were considered lower bounds and underestimates. Conclusive comparison of naive and antigen-experienced compartments was prevented by the profiling of bulk unsorted PBMCs. A strong correlation was found between observed TCR beta diversity and the percentage of naive T cells measured by flow cytometry. As age increased, observed TCR beta diversity per million T cells dropped in a roughly linear way, and a significant reduction was already evident by age 40. Because the CMV infection status of the donors was unknown, age-related changes in expanded clonotypes may potentially have been confounded.

The approximately 41 donors, aged roughly 6 to 90 years, were systemically healthy Caucasian individuals from Russia. Each donor gave around 9.8 milliliters of peripheral blood, collected into EDTA-treated Vacutainer tubes. Ficoll-Paque density-gradient centrifugation was used to isolate PBMCs, with at least 6 million per sample. Total RNA was extracted from PBMCs with Trizol reagent, with at least 5 micrograms obtained per sample. Naive CD45RAhigh/CD27high T cell percentages were measured by flow cytometry on a PBMC aliquot from every donor. The same data also contributed to another study, on T cells of mothers and their children. The second publication reports: Donors were nine systemically healthy Caucasian individuals: three mothers and their six children. cDNA synthesis consumed the entire amount of extracted RNA, loaded at approximately 1.5 ug RNA in each 15 ul reaction. In the second PCR, the M1S primer added sample barcodes and 2-4 random nucleotides. Over 9.5 million TCR beta CDR3 reads were obtained for each mother, and millions of reads were obtained for each child. Thymic selection similarly shapes TCR recombination output in related and unrelated pairs, with minor effect from inherited differences. Normalized repertoire overlap was always found to be slightly, but never significantly, higher in related mother-child pairs than in unrelated mother-child pairs. No persistent microchimeric T cell clones were detected, at a sensitivity of roughly 93 clones per million clonotypes. Deep NGS was used in the study to compare the TCR beta repertoires of mothers and children and to look for features that separate related mother-child pairs from unrelated individuals. Mothers averaged about 40 +/- 4 years of age and children averaged approximately 12 +/- 4 years. Libraries were sequenced on Illumina HiSeq 2000 with 100+100 nt paired-end reads after adapter ligation with NEBNext reagents. Mother and child libraries were prepared a month apart and sequenced in separate runs to prevent cross-contamination. Each donor had between about 450,000 and 2,300,000 distinct TCR beta clonotypes identified. Naive TCR beta clonotypes were estimated from low-frequency clonotypes matched to each donor's FACS-determined naive share, without sorting.

The receptor was isolated from a boy younger than 18 in good health. The sequenced material came from blood. In this chain, TRBV20-1 is recombined with TRBJ1-2, and 7 junction bases match TRBD1. The nucleotide sequence reads TGCAGTGCTAGAGTTTGGACAGGCCATAACTATGGCTACACCTTC. This is translated as CSARVWTGHNYGYTF.